The entry below describes one T cell receptor beta chain. The germline gene is not matched at one end of the junction; a read error may be the cause. The sample comes from a study of T cells after yellow fever vaccination. CDR3 length: 17 amino acids. The germline V gene encodes CDR1 SEHNR and CDR2 FQNEAQ (reference sequence). TCRdb re-called the 5' RACE reads through MiXCR, storing one row per CDR3 protein. The profile covers roughly 300,000 distinct CDR3 sequences, with around 7% appearing a single time and roughly 19% taken by the ten largest. Sample: PBMCs, taken roughly 47 days after the first yellow fever vaccination. The chain couples TRBV7-9 to TRBJ2-5; 7 bases are a match to TRBD1. This clonotype was sampled from a man aged 18 to 29 who received the YFV17D yellow fever vaccine. This chain's CDR3 is CASSLIGTGVGEETQCF. CDR3 coding DNA: TGTGCCAGCAGCTTAATCGGCACAGGGGTAGGGGAAGAGACCCAGTGCTTC.